This T cell receptor beta chain was obtained from a study of post-analysis software for immune sequencing data (dated by TCRdb to the mid-2010s). Regarding the study in general: Recorded disease courses included relapsing-remitting, secondary progressive and progressive-relapsing multiple sclerosis, with some patients lacking subtype annotation. A subset of samples was prepared in parallel using single-end sample barcoding, then pooled and co-amplified after Illumina adapter ligation. Patient repertoires were compared against roughly 10 previously published healthy control repertoires from donors aged roughly 6 to 28 years.

Preparation of the library involved PCR. The run used an Illumina HiSeq 2500. Unique molecular identifiers were incorporated into TCR beta cDNA libraries to reduce PCR and sequencing biases. Every 1 to 10 million input T cells yielded approximately 500,000 cDNA molecules, meaning each molecule approximated one T cell. The patient libraries were prepared and sequenced using the same protocol as the earlier healthy control dataset. Samples belonging to the same batch were prepared together, multiplexed and sequenced on a shared HiSeq lane. The source study handled its data this way. Raw barcoded reads were processed with MIGEC, and single-read molecular identifier groups were discarded before consensus assembly and CDR3 extraction. VDJtools was used for post-analysis of the clonotype tables, and diversity was normalized by down-sampling every dataset to the size of the smallest sample. In repertoire overlap clustering, CDR3 amino acid sequences, but not nucleotide sequences, were matched to correct batch-related cross-sample contamination. TCRdb handled the public reads itself, with Q25 trimming in fastp and clone calling in MiXCR, and kept productive beta chains. Every distinct CDR3 protein forms one entry, paired with its most common genes and DNA. For this entry, the V and J calls and clone size follow TCRdb and not the study's own pipeline. In this sample the table shows 740,000 or so distinct CDR3 sequences, approximately 53% of which occur a single time. The ten top clones hold approximately 4.2% of the sample.

What the research found in general, with its limitations: The control group was slightly older than the multiple sclerosis patient group. Four or five TRBV segments, including TRBV5-6, TRBV5-1 and TRBV20-1, were significantly more frequent in patients than controls. Normalized Chao1 diversity was significantly lower in multiple sclerosis patients than controls, suggesting substantial peripheral T-cell clonal expansion. Direct clustering with F measure revealed strong co-clustering of samples prepared in the same batch, which led to a batch-effect correction.

CDR1 and CDR2 are drawn from the germline V gene (reference sequence): DFQATT, SNEGSKA. Trimming removed 0 bases from V and 6 bases from J, leaving 9 bases between the germline ends. The CDR3 spans 13 residues, from the cysteine through the phenylalanine. Solely the CDR3 DNA is kept, with 39 bases framed from the first base. On this clonotype: The target of this receptor is not known. No base-level quality is on record; no much larger clone is a single base apart.

TCR beta repertoires were profiled from peripheral blood of some 13 young patients with multiple sclerosis to demonstrate the VDJtools post-analysis software. The patients with multiple sclerosis were children and adolescents between roughly 6 and 17 years of age. The sequenced sample consisted of blood. The TCR was taken from a girl aged 10 to 17 with multiple sclerosis. This chain joins TRBV20-1 to TRBJ2-1; the D gene assignment is ambiguous. The encoded CDR3 is CSARDGPRNEQFF. The nucleotide sequence is TGCAGTGCTAGAGACGGCCCTCGCAATGAGCAGTTCTTC.